The rows below give T cell receptor beta chains drawn from one sample of a study of T cell responses to AZD1222 COVID-19 vaccine. The assay was immunoSEQ multiplex PCR, and TCRdb's table has in-frame clones only and misses some. In the table there are approximately 130,000 clones, 90% to 95% of which are singletons. The source material was peripheral blood, sampled on day 0 of AZD1222 vaccination. The receptors were sampled from an adult in good health. Each CDR3 is given with its conserved first and last residue. A D gene is named only where the DNA matches it firmly. Clone size is given for some rows only: seen once, a few or many times, or a class if the clone is expanded.

TRBV9,-,-,TRBJ2-3,CASSVEVDGTDTQYF,TGTGCCAGCAGCGTAGAAGTCGATGGAACAGATACGCAGTATTTT
TRBV13,-,-,TRBJ2-1,CASSLRRGSYNEQFF,TGTGCCAGCAGCCTCCGCCGGGGGTCCTACAATGAGCAGTTCTTC
TRBV2,-,-,TRBJ1-3,CASSRISGNTIYF,TGTGCCAGCAGTCGGATCTCTGGAAACACCATATATTTT
TRBV2,medium-sized,-,TRBJ2-3,CASSSRTPFDTQYF,TGTGCCAGCAGCTCACGGACTCCTTTTGATACGCAGTATTTT
TRBV6-1,-,-,TRBJ2-6,CASSEAPNVLTF,TGTGCCAGCAGTGAAGCACCCAACGTCCTGACTTTC
TRBV11-1,-,TRBD2,TRBJ2-1,CASSPGGGAYNEQFF,TGTGCCAGCAGCCCGGGGGGGGGCGCCTACAATGAGCAGTTCTTC
TRBV3-1/TRBV3-2,-,-,TRBJ2-7,CASSQGQAVSYEQYF,TGTGCCAGCAGCCAAGGCCAAGCGGTGTCCTACGAGCAGTACTTC
TRBV28,-,-,TRBJ1-2,CASSLYGYGYTF,TGTGCCAGCAGTTTATACGGCTATGGCTACACCTTC
TRBV5-1,-,TRBD1,TRBJ1-4,CASSRGQGSEKLFF,TGCGCCAGCAGCAGGGGACAGGGAAGCGAAAAACTGTTTTTT
TRBV27,-,-,TRBJ1-6,CASSRAYLYNSPLHF,TGTGCCAGCAGTAGGGCCTACCTTTATAATTCACCCCTCCACTTT
TRBV6-5,-,TRBD2,TRBJ2-7,CASSPAGVLTEQYF,TGTGCCAGCAGCCCAGCGGGAGTTCTAACCGAGCAGTACTTC
TRBV28,-,-,TRBJ2-7,CASSSFVEQYF,TGTGCCAGCAGTTCTTTCGTCGAGCAGTACTTC
TRBV2,-,-,TRBJ2-6,CASKDGASGANVLTF,TGTGCCAGCAAAGACGGAGCCTCTGGGGCCAACGTCCTGACTTTC
TRBV3-1/TRBV3-2,-,-,TRBJ1-1,CASSPRGTEAFF,TGTGCCAGCAGCCCTCGAGGCACTGAAGCTTTCTTT
TRBV14,-,-,TRBJ2-1,CASSHFRMGLHDEQFF,TGTGCCAGCAGCCATTTTCGAATGGGACTGCACGATGAGCAGTTCTTC
TRBV30,-,-,TRBJ2-6,CAWSVGWAAGANVLTF,TGTGCCTGGAGTGTAGGGTGGGCGGCCGGGGCCAACGTCCTGACTTTC
TRBV28,once,-,TRBJ1-2,CATRLSGYGYTF,TGTGCCACACGTCTTAGCGGGTATGGCTACACCTTC
TRBV5-1,-,TRBD1,TRBJ2-5,CASSPDRGRETQYF,TGCGCCAGCAGCCCGGACAGGGGTCGAGAGACCCAGTACTTC
TRBV28,-,-,TRBJ2-1,CASSFYGRPEVQFF,TGTGCCAGCAGTTTTTACGGGCGGCCAGAGGTGCAGTTCTTC
TRBV19,-,-,TRBJ2-5,CASGEETQYF,TGTGCCAGTGGGGAAGAGACCCAGTACTTC
TRBV6-2/TRBV6-3,few,TRBD2,TRBJ2-1,CASSFFPYSASGTYNEQFF,TGTGCCAGCAGTTTCTTTCCCTATTCGGCTAGCGGGACCTACAATGAGCAGTTCTTC
TRBV7-3,-,-,TRBJ1-1,CASSSGVATEAFF,TGTGCCAGCAGCTCTGGGGTGGCCACTGAAGCTTTCTTT
TRBV5-8,few,-,TRBJ1-2,CASSGTNNYGYTF,TGTGCCAGCAGCGGGACTAATAACTATGGCTACACCTTC
TRBV27,-,TRBD2,TRBJ2-3,CASSLLAGVIDTQYF,TGTGCCAGCAGTTTACTAGCGGGAGTGATAGATACGCAGTATTTT
TRBV7-9,-,-,TRBJ1-2,CASSLAVREDYGYTF,TGTGCCAGCAGCTTAGCGGTACGGGAAGACTATGGCTACACCTTC
TRBV3-1/TRBV3-2,-,-,TRBJ1-3,CASSQAQERNTIYF,TGTGCCAGCAGCCAAGCACAGGAAAGAAACACCATATATTTT
TRBV6-5,-,-,TRBJ1-1,CASSYSVNTEAFF,TGTGCCAGCAGTTACAGTGTGAACACTGAAGCTTTCTTT
TRBV10-2,-,-,TRBJ1-1,CASSVGNTEAFF,TGCGCCAGCAGTGTGGGGAACACTGAAGCTTTCTTT
TRBV9,once,TRBD2,TRBJ2-1,CASSPWTSDNEQFF,TGTGCCAGCAGCCCCTGGACTAGCGATAATGAGCAGTTCTTC
TRBV6-5,-,TRBD1,TRBJ1-3,CASSPGTASGNTIYF,TGTGCCAGCAGTCCCGGGACAGCCTCTGGAAACACCATATATTTT
TRBV7-2,-,-,TRBJ2-7,CASSEGGPSYEQYF,TGTGCCAGTTCGGAGGGAGGACCATCCTACGAGCAGTACTTC
TRBV10-2,-,-,TRBJ2-2,CASSPHGNTGELFF,TGCGCCAGCAGTCCCCATGGGAACACCGGGGAGCTGTTTTTT
TRBV7-7,-,TRBD2,TRBJ2-2,CASSRLAENTGELFF,TGTGCCAGCAGCCGCCTAGCGGAGAACACCGGGGAGCTGTTTTTT
TRBV6-2/TRBV6-3,-,-,TRBJ1-6,CASSSTDNSPLHF,TGTGCCAGCAGTTCGACGGATAATTCACCCCTCCACTTT
TRBV27,-,TRBD2,TRBJ2-1,CASSFLAGGPSYNEQFF,TGTGCCAGCAGTTTCCTAGCGGGAGGTCCTTCCTACAATGAGCAGTTCTTC
TRBV19,-,-,TRBJ1-1,CASQQGSNTEAFF,TGTGCCAGCCAACAGGGTTCGAACACTGAAGCTTTCTTT
TRBV27,-,TRBD1,TRBJ1-5,CASSPTGTVFSNQPQHF,TGTGCCAGCAGTCCCACCGGGACAGTCTTTAGCAATCAGCCCCAGCATTTT
TRBV4-2,-,-,TRBJ1-4,CASSQVLGGMNEKLFF,TGTGCCAGCAGCCAAGTGTTGGGAGGGATGAATGAAAAACTGTTTTTT
TRBV5-1,-,-,TRBJ2-7,CASGTSYEQYF,TGCGCCAGCGGGACTTCCTACGAGCAGTACTTC